What follows are 19 T cell receptor beta chains derived from one specimen sequenced in a study of patients and donors after allogeneic stem cell transplantation. Each CDR3 protein is one row after TCRdb ran MiXCR on the RT-PCR reads. This sample has about 400,000 distinct CDR3 sequences, with 16% found just once. Sequenced material: blood, either unsorted or a sorted T cell fraction (not recorded which). Every receptor here comes from a human donor who was either an allogeneic HSCT recipient or a stem cell or donor lymphocyte infusion donor (not recorded which). It is not recorded whose cells these are; they may come from a transplant donor.

The rearrangement links TRBV6-1 to TRBJ1-5, with 7 nucleotides matching TRBD1. V dropped 6 bases and J dropped 6; count of bases not matched to a gene: 8. This CDR3 comprises 14 residues. Germline-derived CDR1 and CDR2 are MNHNS and SASEGT. CDR3 DNA: TGTGCCAGCAGCCCCCACAGGGGCGGTCAGCCCCAGCATTTT. Its protein is CASSPHRGGQPQHF.

The chain has TRBV25-1 and TRBJ1-3; unclear D gene. Germline V CDR1 and CDR2: MGHDK, SYGVNS. V was trimmed by 2 bases and J by 0 bases, leaving 8 bases between them. The CDR3 sequence is 15 residues long. DNA for the CDR3: TGTGCCAGCAGTGAAACGGACCACTCTGGAAACACCATATATTTT. Its protein is CASSETDHSGNTIYF.

This clonotype appeared a single time. This chain uses TRBV20-1 with TRBJ2-5, with D possibly matching TRBD2 (5 bases). V was cut by 6 bases and J by 1 base, with 12 bases left in between. The germline CDR1 and CDR2 sequences are DFQATT and SNEGSKA (reference sequence). The CDR3 consists of 13 residues. Written as DNA, the CDR3 is TGCAGTGCCCCGGACTTCCGCCAAGAGACCCAGTACTTC. Its translation is CSAPDFRQETQYF.

The sample holds a few counts of this clonotype. In DNA, the CDR3 is TGCAGCGTTGAACTAGCGGGGACAGATACGCAGTATTTT. Protein product: CSVELAGTDTQYF. The V and J genes are TRBV29-1 and TRBJ2-3; 9 bases are a match to TRBD2. The CDR3 covers 13 residues. From germline, CDR1 is SQVTM and CDR2 ANQGSEA. V lost 2 bases, J lost 3 bases, and 0 bases stayed unmatched.

The chain uses TRBV5-6 and TRBJ1-6, with D perhaps matching TRBD1 (5 bases). Trimming took off 4 bases at V and 7 bases at J, with 12 bases between the two ends. Germline V CDR1 and CDR2: SGHDT, YYEEEE. This CDR3 has 14 residues. The CDR3 DNA reads TGTGCCAGCAGCCCGGGACGGTACAATTCACCCCTCCACTTT. This codes for CASSPGRYNSPLHF.

The genes are TRBV7-3 and TRBJ2-3; D not certain. V lost 1 base and J 3 bases, leaving 8 bases between the germline ends. This CDR3 has 14 amino acids. Germline V gene lookup returns CDR1 SGHTA and CDR2 FQGTGA. CDR3 nucleotides: TGTGCCAGCAGCTTAATGGCAGGTACAGATACGCAGTATTTT. Translated, it gives CASSLMAGTDTQYF.

Many counts were recorded for this clonotype. CDR3 DNA sequence: TGCGCCAGCAGCCAAGCGCTAGCGGGGGGACTGAGCTCCTACAATGAGCAGTTCTTC. Its translation: CASSQALAGGLSSYNEQFF. This sequence joins TRBV4-3 and TRBJ2-1, with 11 positions matching TRBD2. The CDR3 sequence is 19 residues long. The V gene end was trimmed by 1 base and the J gene end by 0 bases; junction bases not matched to a gene: 8. CDR1 is LGHNA and CDR2 is YSLEER in the germline V gene.

A few counts support this clonotype. The J gene is TRBJ2-1, the V gene TRBV20-1, with 8 bases identical to TRBD2. Germline CDR1 is DFQATT and CDR2 is SNEGSKA (reference sequence). With V trimmed by 6 bases and J by 9 bases, 13 bases remained unmatched. The CDR3 extends over 14 amino acids. The CDR3 loop is CSALLASGQREQFF. The DNA for the CDR3 is TGCAGTGCCCTATTGGCTAGCGGGCAACGTGAGCAGTTCTTC.

This clonotype was picked up a small number of times. The CDR3 here is CASSALAPEKLFF. The CDR3 nucleotides read TGTGCCAGCAGTGCTCTCGCACCCGAAAAACTGTTTTTT. The chain couples TRBV25-1 to TRBJ1-4; D call uncertain. Germline-derived CDR1 and CDR2 are MGHDK and SYGVNS. The V gene lost 4 bases and the J gene lost 8 bases, with 11 bases spanning the gap. This CDR3 region has 13 residues. Together with reference TRBV25-1 and TRBJ1-4, the CDR3 gives the full variable domain: EADIYQTPRYLVIGTGKKITLECSQTMGHDKMYWYQQDPGMELHLIHYSYGVNSTEKGDLSSESTVSRIRTEHFPLTLESARPSHTSQYLCASSALAPEKLFFGSGTQLSVL.

The sample holds a few counts of this clonotype. The rearrangement joins TRBV27 to TRBJ1-1, with D hard to call. The CDR3 runs to 14 residues. Germline assignment: CDR1 MNHEY and CDR2 SMNVEV (reference sequence). Between the trimmed V and J ends, which lost 5 bases and 5 bases, there was a span of 15 bases. The CDR3 DNA reads as TGTGCCAGCAGTCACCTCCGGGCGAGGACTGAAGCTTTCTTT. Amino acid sequence: CASSHLRARTEAFF.

This clonotype was counted only a few times. This rearrangement joins TRBV21-1 to TRBJ2-1; the DNA was not compared with TRBD2, the D call given in the table. TRBV21-1 is assigned pseudogene status. The CDR3 extends over 15 amino acids. CDR3 in DNA: TGTGCCAGCAGCAAGGAGGAGCGGGGCCACAATGAGCAGTTCTTC. As protein: CASSKEERGHNEQFF.

The chain links TRBV12-3 or TRBV12-4 to TRBJ2-1; TRBD2 matches 8 bases. The CDR3 sequence is 14 residues long. V shed 3 bases, J shed 5 bases, and the junction held 3 bases outside the gene matches. The CDR3 reads CASSLGTRHNEQFF. For the CDR3, the DNA is TGTGCCAGCAGTTTGGGGACTAGACACAATGAGCAGTTCTTC.

This chain joins TRBV25-1 and TRBJ1-3; 7 bases map to TRBD1. The CDR3 sequence is 17 residues long. Looked up from germline, CDR1 is MGHDK and CDR2 is SYGVNS. J was trimmed by 0 bases and V by 1 base; bases with no gene match: 6. Here the CDR3 reads CASSEFRTGHSGNTIYF. The CDR3 DNA is TGTGCCAGCAGTGAATTCCGGACAGGTCACTCTGGAAACACCATATATTTT. Supplemented by reference TRBV25-1 and TRBJ1-3, the full variable domain reads EADIYQTPRYLVIGTGKKITLECSQTMGHDKMYWYQQDPGMELHLIHYSYGVNSTEKGDLSSESTVSRIRTEHFPLTLESARPSHTSQYLCASSEFRTGHSGNTIYFGEGSWLTVV.

V and J are TRBV3-1 and TRBJ1-1, with TRBD1 identical over 8 bases. Germline CDR1 reads LGHDT; CDR2 reads YNNKEL (reference sequence). Trimming removed 6 bases from V and 10 bases from J; junction bases left unmatched: 7. The CDR3 is 12 residues long. The CDR3 here is CASRAPGTGAFF. Written as DNA, the CDR3 is TGTGCCAGCAGGGCTCCCGGGACAGGAGCTTTCTTT.

This clonotype occurred a few times. The chain couples TRBV7-2 to TRBJ2-1, with 8 bases matching TRBD2. The CDR3 consists of 14 residues. Germline assignment: CDR1 SGHTA and CDR2 FQGNSA. V lost 5 bases, J lost 9 bases, and 9 bases stayed unmatched. In nucleotides, the CDR3 is TGTGCCAGCAGCCCCAACCGACTAGCGAGTGAGCAGTTCTTC. It translates to CASSPNRLASEQFF.

The V gene is TRBV5-1, the J gene TRBJ1-1; no reliable D call. With 0 bases removed from V and 2 bases from J, the gap between germline ends came to 8 bases. The CDR3 is 14 amino acids. From germline, CDR1 is SGHRS and CDR2 YFSETQ. This chain's CDR3 is CASSLAQTNTEAFF. For the CDR3, the DNA is TGCGCCAGCAGCTTGGCCCAGACAAACACTGAAGCTTTCTTT. The variable domain in full, completed from reference TRBV5-1 and TRBJ1-1, reads KAGVTQTPRYLIKTRGQQVTLSCSPISGHRSVSWYQQTPGQGLQFLFEYFSETQRNKGNFPGRFSGRQFSNSRSEMNVSTLELGDSALYLCASSLAQTNTEAFFGQGTRLTVV.

This clonotype was observed a few times. This rearrangement joins TRBV5-6 to TRBJ2-3, with TRBD1 as a possible D gene (5 bases). Germline values: CDR1 SGHDT, CDR2 YYEEEE. The CDR3 extends over 13 amino acids. Trimming stripped 4 bases from V and 10 bases from J, with 16 bases between. CDR3: CASSTGTSRAQYF. CDR3 nucleotide sequence: TGTGCCAGCAGCACCGGAACCTCCAGGGCGCAGTATTTT.

The chain links TRBV24-1 to TRBJ2-2; D is perhaps TRBD1 (8 bases). The CDR3 is 17 amino acids. Trimming removed 4 bases from V and 2 bases from J, with 16 bases in between. Germline V CDR1 and CDR2: KGHDR, SFDVKD. The CDR3 region is CATSDYTGGGNTGELFF. CDR3 DNA: TGTGCCACCAGTGACTACACAGGGGGGGGAAACACCGGGGAGCTGTTTTTT.

This sequence joins TRBV20-1 and TRBJ1-1, with D perhaps matching TRBD1 (5 bases). The CDR3 runs to 12 residues. The germline gives CDR1 DFQATT, CDR2 SNEGSKA (reference sequence). V was clipped by 3 bases and J by 5 bases, with 10 bases between them. CDR3 sequence (DNA): TGCAGTGCTAGCGGGGGAGGGACTGAAGCTTTCTTT. It specifies CSASGGGTEAFF.